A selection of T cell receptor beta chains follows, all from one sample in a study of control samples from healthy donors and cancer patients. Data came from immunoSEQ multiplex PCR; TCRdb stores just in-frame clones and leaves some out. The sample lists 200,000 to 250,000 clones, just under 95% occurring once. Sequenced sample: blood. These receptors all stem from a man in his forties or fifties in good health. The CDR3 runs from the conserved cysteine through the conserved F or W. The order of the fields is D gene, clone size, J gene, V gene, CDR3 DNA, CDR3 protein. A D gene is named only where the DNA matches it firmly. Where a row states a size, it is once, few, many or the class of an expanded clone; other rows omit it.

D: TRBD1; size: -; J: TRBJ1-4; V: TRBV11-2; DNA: TGTGCCAGCAGCTTGACAGGGGCTAATGAAAAACTGTTTTTT; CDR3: CASSLTGANEKLFF
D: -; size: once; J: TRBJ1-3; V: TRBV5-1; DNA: TGCGCCAGCAGCTTGGAAAGGCCTGGAAACACCATATATTTT; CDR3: CASSLERPGNTIYF
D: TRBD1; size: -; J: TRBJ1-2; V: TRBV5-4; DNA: TGTGCCAGCAGCGCTACAGGGGGTGGCGGCTACACCTTC; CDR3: CASSATGGGGYTF
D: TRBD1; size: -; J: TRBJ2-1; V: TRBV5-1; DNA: TGCGCCAGCAGCACGACAGGGTTCAATGAGCAGTTCTTC; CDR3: CASSTTGFNEQFF
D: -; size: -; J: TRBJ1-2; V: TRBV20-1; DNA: TGCAGTGCTAGTGGAAAGGGGCCCTGGGGTGGCTACACCTTC; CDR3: CSASGKGPWGGYTF
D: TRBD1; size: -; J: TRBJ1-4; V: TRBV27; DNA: TGTGCCAGCAGTGCACAGGGGTTAACTAATGAAAAACTGTTTTTT; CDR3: CASSAQGLTNEKLFF
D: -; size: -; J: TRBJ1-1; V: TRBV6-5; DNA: TGTGCCAGCAGTTACGGAGGTACTGAAGCTTTCTTT; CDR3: CASSYGGTEAFF
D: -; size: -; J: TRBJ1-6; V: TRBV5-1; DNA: TGCGCCAGCAGCTGGACGACAGGCCAGAAGAATTCACCCCTCCACTTT; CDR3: CASSWTTGQKNSPLHF
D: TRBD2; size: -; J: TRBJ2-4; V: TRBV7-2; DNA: TGTGCCAGCAGCACAGAGAAACGGGGGGGCATAGCCAAAAACATTCAGTACTTC; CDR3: CASSTEKRGGIAKNIQYF
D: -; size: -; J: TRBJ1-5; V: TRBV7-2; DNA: TGTGCCAGCAGCTTAAGCGGAGCAGGGGCAAGCAATCAGCCCCAGCATTTT; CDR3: CASSLSGAGASNQPQHF
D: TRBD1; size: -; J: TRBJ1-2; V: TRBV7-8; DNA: TGTGCCAGCAGCTTAGCGAGGCCGACAGGGGATAACTATGGCTACACCTTC; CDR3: CASSLARPTGDNYGYTF
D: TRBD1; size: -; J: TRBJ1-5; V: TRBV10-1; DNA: TGCGCCAGCAGCATACCGGGACAGCGACCTTATAGCAATCAGCCCCAGCATTTT; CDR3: CASSIPGQRPYSNQPQHF
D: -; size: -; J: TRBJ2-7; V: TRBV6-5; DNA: TGTGCCAGCAGCCGGGACCGCCGGTCCTCCTACGAGCAGTACTTC; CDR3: CASSRDRRSSYEQYF
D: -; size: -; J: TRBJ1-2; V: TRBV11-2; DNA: TGTGCCAGCAGCTTCGGGGCCTCGAGGTATGGCTACACCTTC; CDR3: CASSFGASRYGYTF
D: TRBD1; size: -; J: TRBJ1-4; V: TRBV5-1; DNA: TGCGCCAGCAGCCCCGGGACAGGGGGTCGTGAAAAACTGTTTTTT; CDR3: CASSPGTGGREKLFF
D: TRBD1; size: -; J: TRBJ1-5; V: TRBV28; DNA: TGTGCCAGCAGTGTAACCTCCGGGACAGGGAATCAGCCCCAGCATTTT; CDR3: CASSVTSGTGNQPQHF
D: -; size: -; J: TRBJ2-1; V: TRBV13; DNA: TGTGCCAGCAGCTCACGTGACAGGAGTATCTATGAGCAGTTCTTC; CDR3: CASSSRDRSIYEQFF
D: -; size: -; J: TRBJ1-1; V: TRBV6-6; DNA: TGTGCCAGCAGTCGGGGGGACGCGGGAGTATTCGGCACTGAAGCTTTCTTT; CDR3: CASSRGDAGVFGTEAFF
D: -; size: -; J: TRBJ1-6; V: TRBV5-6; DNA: TGTGCCAGCAGCTTCGGCACGAATAATTCACCCCTCCACTTT; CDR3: CASSFGTNNSPLHF
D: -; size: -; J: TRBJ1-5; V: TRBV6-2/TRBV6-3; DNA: TGTGCCAGCAGTTACAGGCCTGTGGGCAACCAGCCCCAGCATTTT; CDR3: CASSYRPVGNQPQHF
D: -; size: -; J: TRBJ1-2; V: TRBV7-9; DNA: TGTGCCAGCAGCCCGCTTGAGGGCTACACCTTC; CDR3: CASSPLEGYTF
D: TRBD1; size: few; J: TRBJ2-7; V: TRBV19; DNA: TGTGCCAGTAGTATAGCTTTAGGACAGGGAGTCTCCTACGAGCAGTACTTC; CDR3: CASSIALGQGVSYEQYF
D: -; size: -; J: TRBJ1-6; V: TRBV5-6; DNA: TGTGCCAGCAGCTTGGTTGCGGACCCCTATAATTCACCCCTCCACTTT; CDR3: CASSLVADPYNSPLHF
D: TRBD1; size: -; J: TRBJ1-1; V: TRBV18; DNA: TGTGCCAGCTCACCCGGACAGGCGAACACTGAAGCTTTCTTT; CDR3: CASSPGQANTEAFF
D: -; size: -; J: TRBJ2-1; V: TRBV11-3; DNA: TGTGCCAGCAGCCCCCTTCAGGGTCAGCAGTTCTTC; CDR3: CASSPLQGQQFF
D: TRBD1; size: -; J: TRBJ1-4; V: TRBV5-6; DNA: TGTGCCAGCACCCCATACGGGCAACAGGGGACACAAACAGAAAAACTGTTTTTT; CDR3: CASTPYGQQGTQTEKLFF
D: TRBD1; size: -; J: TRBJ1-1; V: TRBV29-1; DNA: TGCAGCGTTGGGTTTAGGACAGGGGGCTCCGGCACTGAAGCTTTCTTT; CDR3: CSVGFRTGGSGTEAFF
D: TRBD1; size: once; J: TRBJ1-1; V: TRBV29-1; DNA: TGCAGCGTGCTGGACAGGGGCAACACTGAAGCTTTCTTT; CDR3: CSVLDRGNTEAFF
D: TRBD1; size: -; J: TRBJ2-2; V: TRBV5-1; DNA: TGCGCCAGCAGCTTTGACAGGGCTGGGGAGCTGTTTTTT; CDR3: CASSFDRAGELFF
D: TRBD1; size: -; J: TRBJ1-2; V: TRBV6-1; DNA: TGTGCCAGCAGTGAAGCTTTTACAGGGGGCTATGGCTACACCTTC; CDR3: CASSEAFTGGYGYTF
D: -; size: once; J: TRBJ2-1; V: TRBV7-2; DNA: TGTGCCAGCAGCCTCATGTCTGGTTACAATGAGCAGTTCTTC; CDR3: CASSLMSGYNEQFF
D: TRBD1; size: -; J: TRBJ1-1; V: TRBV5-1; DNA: TGCGCCAGCAGCTTGACAGGGGGCGGAAGGACTGAAGCTTTCTTT; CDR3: CASSLTGGGRTEAFF
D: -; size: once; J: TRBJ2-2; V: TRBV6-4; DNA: TGTGCCAGCACTCCCGGAACCGGGGAGCTGTTTTTT; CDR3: CASTPGTGELFF
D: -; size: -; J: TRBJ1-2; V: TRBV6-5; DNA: TGTGCCAGCAGTTATAGGGATAGAGGGGAATATGGCTACACCTTC; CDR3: CASSYRDRGEYGYTF
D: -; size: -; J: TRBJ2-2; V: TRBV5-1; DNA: TGCGCCAGCAGCGAGGCAGACACCGGGGAGCTGTTTTTT; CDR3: CASSEADTGELFF
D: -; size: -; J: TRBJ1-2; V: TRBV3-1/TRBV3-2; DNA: TGTGCCAGCAGCCAAGGGACAGCAAGCCAAAGCGGCTACACCTTC; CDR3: CASSQGTASQSGYTF
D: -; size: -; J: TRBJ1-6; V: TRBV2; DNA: TGTGCCAGCAAGGGGGGTAGGAGCTCCTATAATTCACCCCTCCACTTT; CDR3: CASKGGRSSYNSPLHF
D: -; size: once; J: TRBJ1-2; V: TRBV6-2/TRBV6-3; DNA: TGTGCCAGCAGTTACGTCGGATCTTACTATGGCTACACCTTC; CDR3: CASSYVGSYYGYTF
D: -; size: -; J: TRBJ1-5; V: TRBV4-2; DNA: TGTGCCAGCAGCCAAGGGGAGTATAGCAATCAGCCCCAGCATTTT; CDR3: CASSQGEYSNQPQHF
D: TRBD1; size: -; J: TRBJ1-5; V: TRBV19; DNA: TGTGCCAGTAGTATAGATCGGACAGGGTCTCAGCCCCAGCATTTT; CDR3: CASSIDRTGSQPQHF
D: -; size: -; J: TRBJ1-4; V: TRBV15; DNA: TGTGCCACCAGCAGGCAGCTAGGTGAAAAACTGTTTTTT; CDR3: CATSRQLGEKLFF
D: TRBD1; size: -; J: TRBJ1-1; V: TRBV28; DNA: TGTGCCAGCAGTTTAAGGACAGGGCGATCCGAAGCTTTCTTT; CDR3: CASSLRTGRSEAFF
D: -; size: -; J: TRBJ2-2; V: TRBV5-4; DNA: TGTGCCAGCAGCTATGGGGGGTGGCGGGCGAACACCGGGGAGCTGTTTTTT; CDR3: CASSYGGWRANTGELFF
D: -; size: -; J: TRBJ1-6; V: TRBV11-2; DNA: TGTGCCAGCAGCTTATCCCGGCATAGCTCCTATAATTCACCCCTCCACTTT; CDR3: CASSLSRHSSYNSPLHF
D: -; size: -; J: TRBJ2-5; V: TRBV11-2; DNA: TGTGCCAGCAGCACCGACCGCCAAGAGACCCAGTACTTC; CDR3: CASSTDRQETQYF
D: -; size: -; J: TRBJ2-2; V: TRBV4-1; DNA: TGCGCCAGCAGCCAAGGCAATGGGCAGGGCGTAAGGGAGCTGTTTTTT; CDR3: CASSQGNGQGVRELFF
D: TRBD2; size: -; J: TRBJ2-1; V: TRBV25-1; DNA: TGTGCCAGCAGTGATTTGGACGGGGGGGAGTCCTACAATGAGCAGTTCTTC; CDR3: CASSDLDGGESYNEQFF
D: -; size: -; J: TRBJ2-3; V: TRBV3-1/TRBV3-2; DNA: TGTGCCAGCAGCCTCGGACAGCCTCTAGCGTATAGCACAGATACGCAGTATTTT; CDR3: CASSLGQPLAYSTDTQYF
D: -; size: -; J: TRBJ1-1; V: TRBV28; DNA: TGTGCCAGCAGTCCCCGGGGGACTGAAGCTTTCTTT; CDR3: CASSPRGTEAFF
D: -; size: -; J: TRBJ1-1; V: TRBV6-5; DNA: TGTGCCAGCAGCCGACAGAGCGGGGTAAGAGCTGAAGCTTTCTTT; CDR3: CASSRQSGVRAEAFF
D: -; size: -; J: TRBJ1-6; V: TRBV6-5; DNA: TGTGCCAGCCGATGGGTCGAGGATTCACCCCTCCACTTT; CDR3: CASRWVEDSPLHF
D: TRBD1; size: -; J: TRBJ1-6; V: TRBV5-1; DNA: TGCGCCAGCAGCCCGGACAGGGAGGCTTCACCCCTCCACTTT; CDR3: CASSPDREASPLHF
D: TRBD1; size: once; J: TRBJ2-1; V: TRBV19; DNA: TGTGCCAGTAGTCGGGTTGGCCAGGGGGTTATCGATGAGCAGTTCTTC; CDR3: CASSRVGQGVIDEQFF
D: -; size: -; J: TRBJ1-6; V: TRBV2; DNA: TGTGCCAGCAAACAGGGTCCTTCGGAAAGATCACCCCTCCACTTT; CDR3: CASKQGPSERSPLHF
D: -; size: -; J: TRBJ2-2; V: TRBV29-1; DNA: TGCAGCGTTCGGGGTTACGGAGGGGGGCTCTCCACCGGGGAGCTGTTTTTT; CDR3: CSVRGYGGGLSTGELFF